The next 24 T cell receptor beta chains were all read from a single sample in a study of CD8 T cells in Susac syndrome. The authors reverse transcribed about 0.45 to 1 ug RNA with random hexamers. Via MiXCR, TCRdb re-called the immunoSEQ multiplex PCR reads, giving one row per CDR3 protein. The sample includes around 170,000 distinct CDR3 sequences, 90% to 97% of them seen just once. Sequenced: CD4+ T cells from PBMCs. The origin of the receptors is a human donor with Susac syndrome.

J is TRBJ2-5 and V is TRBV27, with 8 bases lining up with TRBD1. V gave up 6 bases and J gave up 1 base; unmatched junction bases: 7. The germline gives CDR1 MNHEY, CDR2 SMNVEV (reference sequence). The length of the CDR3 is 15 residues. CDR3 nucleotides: TGTGCCAGCAGACCCCCCGGGACAGGCCAAGAGACCCAGTACTTC. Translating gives CASRPPGTGQETQYF.

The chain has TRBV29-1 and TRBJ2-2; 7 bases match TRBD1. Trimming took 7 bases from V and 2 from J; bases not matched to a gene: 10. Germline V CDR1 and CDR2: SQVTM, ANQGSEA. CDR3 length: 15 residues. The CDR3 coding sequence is TGCAGCGCCTACCTCCGGGACAGAAACACCGGGGAGCTGTTTTTT. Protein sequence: CSAYLRDRNTGELFF.

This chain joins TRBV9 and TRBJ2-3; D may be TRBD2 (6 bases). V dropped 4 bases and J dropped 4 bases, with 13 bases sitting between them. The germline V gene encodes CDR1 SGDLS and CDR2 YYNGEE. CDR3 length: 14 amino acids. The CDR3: CASSPRRGSDTQYF. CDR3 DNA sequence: TGTGCCAGCAGCCCTCGCCGGGGGTCAGATACGCAGTATTTT.

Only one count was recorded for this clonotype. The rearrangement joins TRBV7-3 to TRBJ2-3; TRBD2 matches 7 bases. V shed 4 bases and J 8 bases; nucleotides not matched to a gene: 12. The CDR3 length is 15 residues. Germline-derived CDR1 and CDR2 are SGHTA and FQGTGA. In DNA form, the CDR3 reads TGTGCCAGCAGCTCCGCTAGCGGCCCAACGGGTACGCAGTATTTT. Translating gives CASSSASGPTGTQYF.

The CDR3 nucleotides are TGTGCCAGCAGCTCAGGGGAAGGTCGTGAGCAGTTCTTC. Its translation is CASSSGEGREQFF. The genes are TRBV9 and TRBJ2-1; possible D gene TRBD1, 6 bases. This CDR3 is 13 amino acids long. Germline loops: CDR1 SGDLS, CDR2 YYNGEE. The V and J ends lost 4 bases and 9 bases respectively, with 14 bases between them.

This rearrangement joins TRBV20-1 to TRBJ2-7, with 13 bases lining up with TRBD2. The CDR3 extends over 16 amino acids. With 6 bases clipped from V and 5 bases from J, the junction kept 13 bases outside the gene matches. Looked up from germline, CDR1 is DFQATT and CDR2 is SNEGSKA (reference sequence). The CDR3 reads CSATRLAGGPWNEQYF. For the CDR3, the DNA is TGCAGTGCAACACGACTAGCGGGGGGCCCCTGGAACGAGCAGTACTTC.

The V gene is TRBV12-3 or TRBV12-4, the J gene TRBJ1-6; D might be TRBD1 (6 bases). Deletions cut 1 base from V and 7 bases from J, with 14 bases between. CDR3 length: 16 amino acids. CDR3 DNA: TGTGCCAGCAGTTTAGAGGTGGGGCAGGGGAATTCACCCCTCCACTTT. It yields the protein CASSLEVGQGNSPLHF.

CDR3 protein: CASSFSTGRETQYF. The CDR3 coding sequence is TGTGCCAGCAGCTTCTCGACAGGGCGTGAGACCCAGTACTTC. This chain uses TRBV7-3 with TRBJ2-5; 7 nucleotides match TRBD1. V dropped 3 bases and J dropped 5; count of bases not matched to a gene: 6. Germline assignment: CDR1 SGHTA and CDR2 FQGTGA. This CDR3 is built from 14 residues.

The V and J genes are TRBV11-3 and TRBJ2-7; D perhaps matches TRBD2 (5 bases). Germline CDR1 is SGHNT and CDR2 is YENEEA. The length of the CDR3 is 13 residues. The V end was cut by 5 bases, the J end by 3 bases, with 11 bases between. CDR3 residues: CASSRTEGYEQYF. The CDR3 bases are TGTGCCAGCAGCCGTACCGAGGGCTACGAGCAGTACTTC.

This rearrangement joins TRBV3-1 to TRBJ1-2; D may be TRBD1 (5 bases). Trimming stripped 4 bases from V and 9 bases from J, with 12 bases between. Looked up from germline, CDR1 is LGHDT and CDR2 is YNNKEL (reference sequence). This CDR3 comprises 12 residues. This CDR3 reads CASSPPGGSYTF. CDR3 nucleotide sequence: TGTGCCAGCAGCCCTCCGGGGGGAAGCTACACCTTC. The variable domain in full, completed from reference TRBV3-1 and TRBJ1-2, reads DTAVSQTPKYLVTQMGNDKSIKCEQNLGHDTMYWYKQDSKKFLKIMFSYNNKELIINETVPNRFSPKSPDKAHLNLHINSLELGDSAVYFCASSPPGGSYTFGSGTRLTVV.

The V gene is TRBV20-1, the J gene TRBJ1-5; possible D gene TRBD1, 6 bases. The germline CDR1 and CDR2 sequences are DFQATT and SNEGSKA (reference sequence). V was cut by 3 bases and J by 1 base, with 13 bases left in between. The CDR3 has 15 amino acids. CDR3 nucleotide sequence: TGCAGTGCTAGGAGCAGGGGAGAAAGCAATCAGCCCCAGCATTTT. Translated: CSARSRGESNQPQHF.

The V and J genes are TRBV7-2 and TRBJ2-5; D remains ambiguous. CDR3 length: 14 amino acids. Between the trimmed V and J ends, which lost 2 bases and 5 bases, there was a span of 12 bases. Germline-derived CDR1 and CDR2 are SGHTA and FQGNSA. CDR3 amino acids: CASSLKSAAETQYF. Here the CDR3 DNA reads TGTGCCAGCAGCTTAAAGTCCGCGGCGGAGACCCAGTACTTC.

CDR3 protein: CAWGLEGYTEAFF. CDR3 nucleotide sequence: TGTGCCTGGGGGCTGGAAGGGTACACTGAAGCTTTCTTT. This rearrangement joins TRBV30 to TRBJ1-1; no definite D call. Trimming removed 5 bases at V and 3 bases at J, with 13 bases between. From germline, CDR1 is GTSNPN and CDR2 SVGIG (reference sequence). The CDR3 is 13 amino acids.

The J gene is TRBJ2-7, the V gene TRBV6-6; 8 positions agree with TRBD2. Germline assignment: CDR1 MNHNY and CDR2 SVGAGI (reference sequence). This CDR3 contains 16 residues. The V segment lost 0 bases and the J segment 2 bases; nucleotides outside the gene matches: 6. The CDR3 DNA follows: TGTGCCAGCAGTTACTCGAGACGGGGGGGAACCTACGAGCAGTACTTC. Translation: CASSYSRRGGTYEQYF.

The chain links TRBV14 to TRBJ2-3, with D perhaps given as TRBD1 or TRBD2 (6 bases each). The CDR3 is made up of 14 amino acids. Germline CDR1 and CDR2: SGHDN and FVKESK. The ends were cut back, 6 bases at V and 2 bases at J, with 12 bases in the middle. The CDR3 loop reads CASRNTGATDTQYF. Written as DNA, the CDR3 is TGTGCCAGCAGAAACACGGGGGCCACAGATACGCAGTATTTT.

CDR3 in amino acids: CATSRATGLGTGELFF. CDR3 nucleotide sequence: TGTGCCACCAGCAGAGCTACAGGGTTAGGCACCGGGGAGCTGTTTTTT. V is TRBV15 and J is TRBJ2-2, with TRBD1 as a possible D gene (6 bases). The germline gives CDR1 LNHNV, CDR2 YYDKDF (reference sequence). Trimming took off 1 base at V and 4 bases at J, with 13 bases between the two ends. This CDR3 contains 16 residues.

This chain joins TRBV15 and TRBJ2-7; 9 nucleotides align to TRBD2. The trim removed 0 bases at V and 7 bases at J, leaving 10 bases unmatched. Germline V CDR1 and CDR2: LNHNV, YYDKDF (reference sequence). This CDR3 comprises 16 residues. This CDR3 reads CATSRDTRASGDEQYF. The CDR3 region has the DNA TGTGCCACCAGCAGAGATACCCGGGCTAGCGGGGATGAGCAGTACTTC.

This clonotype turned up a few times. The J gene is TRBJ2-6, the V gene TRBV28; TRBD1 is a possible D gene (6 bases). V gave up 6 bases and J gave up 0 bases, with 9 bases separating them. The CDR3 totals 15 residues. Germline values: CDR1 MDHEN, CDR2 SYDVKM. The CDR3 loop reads CASSLDSSGANVLTF. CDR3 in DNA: TGTGCCAGCAGCTTGGACAGCTCTGGGGCCAACGTCCTGACTTTC.

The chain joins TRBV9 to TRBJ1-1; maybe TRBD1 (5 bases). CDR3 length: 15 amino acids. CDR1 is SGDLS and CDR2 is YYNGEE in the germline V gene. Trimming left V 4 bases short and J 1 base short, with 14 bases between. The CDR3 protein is CASSPPGPENTEAFF. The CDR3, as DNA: TGTGCCAGCAGCCCCCCGGGACCAGAGAACACTGAAGCTTTCTTT.

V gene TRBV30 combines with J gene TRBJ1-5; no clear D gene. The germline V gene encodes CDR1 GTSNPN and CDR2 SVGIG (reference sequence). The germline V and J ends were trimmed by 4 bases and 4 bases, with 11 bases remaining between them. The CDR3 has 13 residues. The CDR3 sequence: CAWKRVGNQPQHF. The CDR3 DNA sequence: TGTGCCTGGAAGCGGGTGGGAAATCAGCCCCAGCATTTT.

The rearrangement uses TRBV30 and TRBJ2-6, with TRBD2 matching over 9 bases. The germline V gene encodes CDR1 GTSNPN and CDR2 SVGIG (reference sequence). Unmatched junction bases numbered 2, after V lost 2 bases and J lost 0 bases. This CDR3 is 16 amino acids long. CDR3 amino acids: CAWSTSGLSGANVLTF. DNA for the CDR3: TGTGCCTGGAGTACTAGCGGGCTCTCTGGGGCCAACGTCCTGACTTTC.

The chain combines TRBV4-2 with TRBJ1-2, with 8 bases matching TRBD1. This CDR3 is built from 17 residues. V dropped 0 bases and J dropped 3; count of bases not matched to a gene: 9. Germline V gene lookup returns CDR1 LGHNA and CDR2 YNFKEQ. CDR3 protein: CASSQDPQGASDYGYTF. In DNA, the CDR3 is TGTGCCAGCAGCCAAGATCCCCAGGGGGCGTCGGACTATGGCTACACCTTC.

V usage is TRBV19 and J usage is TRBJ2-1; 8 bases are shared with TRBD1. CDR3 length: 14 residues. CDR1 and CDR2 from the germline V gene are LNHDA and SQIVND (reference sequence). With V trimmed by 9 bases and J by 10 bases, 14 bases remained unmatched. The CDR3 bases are TGTGCCAGCAGCGAACAGGGGGGCCGACAGGAGCAGTTCTTC. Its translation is CASSEQGGRQEQFF.

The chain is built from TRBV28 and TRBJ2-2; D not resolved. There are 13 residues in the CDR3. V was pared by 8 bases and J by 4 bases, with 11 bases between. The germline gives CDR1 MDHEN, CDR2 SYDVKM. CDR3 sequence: CASGSTSTGELFF. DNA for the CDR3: TGTGCCAGCGGGTCGACGTCCACCGGGGAGCTGTTTTTT.